This entry describes one TCR beta chain. The sample comes from a study of cytomegalovirus exposure and HLA in healthy donors. The study ran its PCR with 60 Vbeta and 13 Jbeta primers. Here immunoSEQ multiplex PCR was the method, and the copy in TCRdb shows in-frame clones only, minus some. The sample lists around 120,000 clones, around 81% occurring once. The receptor was isolated from a woman aged 45-65 years in good health and CMV-seronegative. The specimen was PBMCs.

In DNA form, the CDR3 reads TGTGCCAGCAGCTTACGTGAGACTAGAAGTTTCTCCTACAATGAGCAGTTCTTC. Translation gives CASSLRETRSFSYNEQFF. The V and J genes are TRBV7-2 and TRBJ2-1; tentative D call: TRBD2 (6 bases). Trimming stripped 2 bases from V and 0 bases from J, with 17 bases between. This CDR3 has 18 residues. Germline V gene lookup returns CDR1 SGHTA and CDR2 FQGNSA. Together with reference TRBV7-2 and TRBJ2-1, the CDR3 gives the full variable domain: GAGVSQSPSNKVTEKGKDVELRCDPISGHTALYWYRQSLGQGLEFLIYFQGNSAPDKSGLPSDRFSAERTGGSVSTLTIQRTQQEDSAVYLCASSLRETRSFSYNEQFFGPGTRLTVL.